The 28 T cell receptor beta chains below were found in one sample sequenced in a study of blood T cell repertoires in COVID-19. Here immunoSEQ multiplex PCR was the method, and the copy in TCRdb shows in-frame clones only, minus some. The data show fewer than 55,000 clones, with roughly four fifths seen just once and around 2.7% held by the top ten. Sample: peripheral blood. These receptors originate from a woman in her sixties or seventies with acute or convalescent COVID-19.

Here the CDR3 reads CASRTGTGVNQPQHF. CDR3 coding DNA: TGTGCCAGCAGGACCGGGACAGGGGTCAATCAGCCCCAGCATTTT. The V and J genes are TRBV6-5 and TRBJ1-5; 10 bases line up with TRBD1. The CDR3 length is 15 residues. Germline CDR1 reads MNHEY; CDR2 reads SVGAGI. After removal of 6 bases from V and 3 bases from J, the junction contained 5 bases not matched to a gene.

The chain combines TRBV7-9 with TRBJ1-1, with 9 positions matching TRBD1. Germline V gene sequence: CDR1 SEHNR, CDR2 FQNEAQ (reference sequence). The CDR3 sequence is 17 residues long. The trim removed 5 bases at V and 3 bases at J, leaving 13 bases unmatched. The CDR3 DNA follows: TGTGCCAGCAGCCCGGGACAGGGCGTGGGATACGACACTGAAGCTTTCTTT. It codes for CASSPGQGVGYDTEAFF.

This clone was seen once. J is TRBJ1-4 and V is TRBV7-6; tentatively, D is TRBD1 (6 bases). V was clipped by 5 bases and J by 5 bases, with 15 bases between them. The CDR3 has 15 residues. The V gene's germline CDR1 is SGHVS and CDR2 FNYEAQ. The CDR3 DNA reads TGTGCCAGCAGCGCTGGACAGAGGCAAAATGAAAAACTGTTTTTT. It encodes CASSAGQRQNEKLFF.

This rearrangement joins TRBV18 to TRBJ2-7; D perhaps matches TRBD1 (6 bases). With 3 bases removed from V and 6 bases from J, the gap between germline ends came to 15 bases. The V gene's germline CDR1 is KGHSH and CDR2 LQKENI. The CDR3 sequence is 14 residues long. CDR3 region: CASSPGIQGTEQYF. The CDR3 nucleotides read TGTGCCAGCTCACCCGGTATACAGGGTACCGAGCAGTACTTC.

This chain links TRBV12-2 with TRBJ1-5; the table's D call, TRBD1, was not checked against the DNA. TRBV12-2 is recorded as a pseudogene. There are 13 residues in the CDR3. The CDR3 DNA reads as TGTGCAAGTCGCTTCAGGGCGCCTCAGCCCCAGCATTTT. Protein: CASRFRAPQPQHF.

The gene calls are TRBV7-6 and TRBJ2-3, with 10 positions matching TRBD1. J lost 6 bases, V lost 1 base, and 4 bases had no gene match. CDR3 length equals 15 residues. CDR1 and CDR2 (germline): SGHVS, FNYEAQ. CDR3 sequence (DNA): TGTGCCAGCAGCTTAGTAGGGACAGGGGAGGATACGCAGTATTTT. Translating it yields CASSLVGTGEDTQYF.

This chain uses TRBV10-3 with TRBJ1-2; D uncertain. The CDR3 runs to 13 residues. V was shortened by 6 bases and J by 1 base, with 9 bases between the two germline ends. From germline, CDR1 is ENHRY and CDR2 SYGVKD. The CDR3 bases are TGTGCCATCAGGAGGAATATTAACTATGGCTACACCTTC. Its translation: CAIRRNINYGYTF.

The rearrangement joins TRBV3-1 (or the pseudogene TRBV3-2) to TRBJ2-1; D unresolved. The CDR3 spans 13 residues. Germline V gene lookup returns CDR1 LGHDT and CDR2 YNNKEL (reference sequence). Trimming took off 3 bases at V and 8 bases at J, with 11 bases between the two ends. The CDR3 protein is CASSHPGPYEQFF. The CDR3 bases are TGTGCCAGCAGCCATCCAGGTCCCTATGAGCAGTTCTTC.

The chain employs TRBV5-4 and TRBJ2-2, with TRBD1 matching over 8 bases. The germline V gene encodes CDR1 SGHNT and CDR2 YYREEE (reference sequence). There are 14 residues in the CDR3. V gave up 5 bases and J gave up 2 bases; unmatched junction bases: 2. CDR3 in DNA: TGTGCCAGCAGGGACAGGGACAACACCGGGGAGCTGTTTTTT. Translated: CASRDRDNTGELFF.

V and J are TRBV2 and TRBJ2-7; 12 bases align to TRBD1. Germline assignment: CDR1 SNHLY and CDR2 FYNNEI. The CDR3 consists of 14 residues. V was pared by 7 bases and J by 2 bases, with 3 bases of the junction left unmatched. CDR3 in DNA: TGTGCCAGCAAAGGGACAGGGGGCACCTACGAGCAGTACTTC. It is translated as CASKGTGGTYEQYF.

The chain employs TRBV7-9 and TRBJ2-5; 7 bases match TRBD1. Germline trimming cut 3 bases from V and 5 bases from J; bases unmatched to any gene: 6. Germline V gives CDR1 SEHNR, CDR2 FQNEAQ (reference sequence). This CDR3 has 14 residues. CDR3 protein: CASSFRGGLETQYF. The CDR3 DNA follows: TGTGCCAGCAGCTTTAGAGGGGGCCTCGAGACCCAGTACTTC.

The chain couples TRBV12-3 or TRBV12-4 to TRBJ1-2; 8 bases line up with TRBD1. With 5 bases clipped from V and 8 bases from J, the junction kept 7 bases outside the gene matches. The CDR3 length is 13 residues. In DNA, the CDR3 is TGTGCCAGCAGTATAGACAGGGGAGCAGGCTACACCTTC. This gives the protein CASSIDRGAGYTF.

The CDR3 nucleotides are TGTGCCAGCAGCTTACAAAGAGGTGGCGTGATGAACACCGGGGAGCTGTTTTTT. Protein sequence: CASSLQRGGVMNTGELFF. The chain employs TRBV7-9 and TRBJ2-2; D ambiguous. Trimming removed 2 bases at V and 1 base at J, with 17 bases between. The CDR3 contains 18 residues. Germline V lookup: CDR1 SEHNR, CDR2 FQNEAQ (reference sequence).

A few counts support this clone. The rearrangement joins TRBV10-3 to TRBJ2-1, with 11 nucleotides matching TRBD2. The trim removed 6 bases at V and 4 bases at J, leaving 5 bases unmatched. The CDR3 is made up of 15 amino acids. Germline V lookup: CDR1 ENHRY, CDR2 SYGVKD. The DNA for the CDR3 is TGTGCCATCAGGATGGGACTAGCGGCTTACAATGAGCAGTTCTTC. This sequence encodes CAIRMGLAAYNEQFF.

V gene TRBV27 combines with J gene TRBJ1-2; 8 nucleotides agree with TRBD1. The trim removed 6 bases at V and 8 bases at J, leaving 11 bases unmatched. CDR1 is MNHEY, CDR2 SMNVEV, per germline (reference sequence). The CDR3 runs 14 residues. The CDR3 here is CASSQQGGRRGYTF. The CDR3 coding sequence is TGTGCCAGCAGCCAACAGGGGGGGCGCCGGGGCTACACCTTC.

This chain connects TRBV30 to TRBJ1-4; 8 nucleotides line up with TRBD1. The CDR3 extends over 17 amino acids. The germline CDR1 and CDR2 sequences are GTSNPN and SVGIG (reference sequence). The V and J ends lost 3 bases and 4 bases, in that order; junction bases with no gene match: 13. The CDR3 reads CAWRVTGAPTINEKLFF. CDR3 DNA sequence: TGTGCCTGGAGGGTGACAGGGGCCCCGACCATTAATGAAAAACTGTTTTTT.

CDR3 sequence: CASSLASVTDTQYF. The CDR3 DNA sequence: TGCGCCAGCAGCTTGGCTTCGGTCACAGATACGCAGTATTTT. The gene calls are TRBV5-1 and TRBJ2-3; D is uncertain. V was pared by 0 bases and J by 2 bases, with 7 bases between. The CDR3 totals 14 residues. The germline gives CDR1 SGHRS, CDR2 YFSETQ.

The V call is TRBV7-9, the J call TRBJ2-7, with a weak D call TRBD1 (6 bases). Trimming took 4 bases from V and 6 from J, leaving 19 bases between them. The CDR3 is 15 residues long. Germline V lookup: CDR1 SEHNR, CDR2 FQNEAQ (reference sequence). The CDR3 nucleotides read TGTGCCAGCAGCTCTATGGCCCTCAGGGGCAGCGAGCAGTACTTC. Translated: CASSSMALRGSEQYF. Complete variable domain (other parts from reference TRBV7-9 and TRBJ2-7): DTGVSQNPRHKITKRGQNVTFRCDPISEHNRLYWYRQTLGQGPEFLTYFQNEAQLEKSRLLSDRFSAERPKGSFSTLEIQRTEQGDSAMYLCASSSMALRGSEQYFGPGTRLTVT.

The chain is built from TRBV30 and TRBJ2-5; D may be TRBD2 (6 bases). This CDR3 contains 17 residues. Per the germline V gene, CDR1 is GTSNPN and CDR2 is SVGIG (reference sequence). Trimming took 4 bases from V and 4 from J, leaving 25 bases between them. This chain's CDR3 is CAWTRGTSIVLGETQYF. CDR3 nucleotide sequence: TGTGCCTGGACCCGGGGGACCTCGATAGTGCTGGGAGAGACCCAGTACTTC.

This rearrangement joins TRBV10-2 to TRBJ2-7; 9 bases map to TRBD1. This CDR3 is built from 14 residues. The germline V gene encodes CDR1 WSHSY and CDR2 SAAADI. Germline trimming cut 7 bases from V and 3 bases from J; bases unmatched to any gene: 7. The CDR3 DNA reads as TGCGCCAGCACCTCAGACAGGGGGGACTACGAGCAGTACTTC. Residues: CASTSDRGDYEQYF.

The chain is built from TRBV7-9 and TRBJ2-7, with D perhaps matching TRBD2 (5 bases). Trimming cost V 1 base and J 2 bases, with 6 bases left between them. Germline V gene sequence: CDR1 SEHNR, CDR2 FQNEAQ (reference sequence). CDR3 length equals 13 residues. The CDR3 reads CASSLGGPYEQYF. CDR3 DNA sequence: TGTGCCAGCAGCTTAGGAGGGCCCTACGAGCAGTACTTC.

This clone was seen more than once but under ten times. This chain joins TRBV2 and TRBJ1-3; D is uncertain. From germline, CDR1 is SNHLY and CDR2 FYNNEI. Trimming shortened V by 5 bases and J by 1 base, and 15 bases separated the two germline ends. CDR3 length equals 16 residues. CDR3 nucleotides: TGTGCCAGCAGTTCAAACCCGGGAGTATCTGGAAACACCATATATTTT. Its translation: CASSSNPGVSGNTIYF.

This chain joins TRBV4-2 and TRBJ2-1, with TRBD2 identical over 13 bases. CDR1 LGHNA and CDR2 YNFKEQ come from the germline V gene. The CDR3 runs to 17 residues. Trimming at V came to 5 bases and at J to 5 bases, leaving 9 bases not matched to a gene. This CDR3 is CASSTRTSGGPNNEQFF. CDR3 nucleotide sequence: TGTGCCAGCAGCACCCGGACTAGCGGGGGACCCAACAATGAGCAGTTCTTC.

The chain has TRBV2 and TRBJ1-5; tentative D call: TRBD1 (5 bases). This CDR3 has 15 residues. Germline assignment: CDR1 SNHLY and CDR2 FYNNEI. Deletions cut 4 bases from V and 4 bases from J, with 14 bases between. The CDR3 region is CASSGIGVGNQPQHF. CDR3 nucleotide sequence: TGTGCCAGCAGTGGAATAGGGGTTGGAAATCAGCCCCAGCATTTT. The entire variable domain, with the rest obtained from reference TRBV2 and TRBJ1-5, is as follows: EPEVTQTPSHQVTQMGQEVILRCVPISNHLYFYWYRQILGQKVEFLVSFYNNEISEKSEIFDDQFSVERPDGSNFTLKIRSTKLEDSAMYFCASSGIGVGNQPQHFGDGTRLSIL.

The rearrangement joins TRBV20-1 to TRBJ1-1, with D possibly being TRBD1 (5 bases). The CDR3 is 11 amino acids. Trimming stripped 5 bases from V and 10 bases from J, with 14 bases between. Germline V gene sequence: CDR1 DFQATT, CDR2 SNEGSKA (reference sequence). CDR3 sequence reads: CSARGGDVAFF. The CDR3 DNA is TGCAGTGCTCGGGGGGGGGATGTAGCTTTCTTT.

J is TRBJ2-5 and V is TRBV5-6, with TRBD1 identical over 9 bases. Unmatched junction bases numbered 7, after V lost 4 bases and J lost 6 bases. From germline, CDR1 is SGHDT and CDR2 YYEEEE. The CDR3 is made up of 14 amino acids. As DNA, the CDR3 is TGTGCCAGCAGCGACACAGGGGGCGCAAAGACCCAGTACTTC. Protein product: CASSDTGGAKTQYF.

The chain has TRBV28 and TRBJ1-1; no clear D gene. CDR1 and CDR2 (germline): MDHEN, SYDVKM. Trimming shortened V by 6 bases and J by 6 bases, and 17 bases separated the two germline ends. The CDR3 has 14 residues. CDR3 in amino acids: CASSATRQTAEAFF. The DNA of the CDR3 is TGTGCCAGCAGCGCCACACGACAAACGGCTGAAGCTTTCTTT.

This sequence joins TRBV5-1 and TRBJ1-1; weak D call: TRBD1 (5 bases). Germline V CDR1 and CDR2: SGHRS, YFSETQ. The CDR3 extends over 15 amino acids. Trimming took off 4 bases at V and 2 bases at J, with 15 bases between the two ends. Here the CDR3 DNA reads TGCGCCAGCAGCCAGATGGGGGGGATTAACACTGAAGCTTTCTTT. Translated: CASSQMGGINTEAFF.